These 12 T cell receptor beta chains were all obtained from the same sample, sequenced in a study of shared clonotypes between healthy human individuals. Profiled with immunoSEQ multiplex PCR; TCRdb holds only in-frame clones, not every one. The data hold around 510,000 clones, with around 95% observed a single time. Sequencing used naive CD4+ T cells sorted from blood. Subset reported: CD45RA+ positively selected. These receptors came from a woman younger than 45 in good health.

This clone was counted a single time. The rearrangement links TRBV7-2 to TRBJ1-1; D gene ambiguous. The CDR3 loop spans 16 amino acids. V was pared by 0 bases and J by 0 bases, with 11 bases between. Germline CDR1 and CDR2: SGHTA and FQGNSA. For the CDR3, the DNA is TGTGCCAGCAGCTTAGCGTCGGTACGGTTGAACACTGAAGCTTTCTTT. It codes for CASSLASVRLNTEAFF.

This clone was counted a single time. V and J are TRBV7-6 and TRBJ1-4, with 9 bases identical to TRBD1. The V gene end was trimmed by 3 bases and the J gene end by 8 bases; junction bases not matched to a gene: 10. This CDR3 region has 16 residues. Germline assignment: CDR1 SGHVS and CDR2 FNYEAQ. CDR3 sequence: CASSLAYRGQGEKLFF. In nucleotides, the CDR3 is TGTGCCAGCAGCTTGGCCTACAGGGGGCAGGGGGAAAAACTGTTTTTT.

Written as DNA, the CDR3 is TGCGCCAGCAGTGAGTACAGGGAAGAGACCCAGTACTTC. This translates into CASSEYREETQYF. The chain combines TRBV10-1 with TRBJ2-5; possible D gene TRBD1, 6 bases. Germline V gene data show CDR1 as WNHNN and CDR2 as SYGVQD (reference sequence). This CDR3 contains 13 residues. Trimming took off 1 base at V and 3 bases at J, with 6 bases between the two ends.

The chain carries TRBV7-9 and TRBJ2-3, with no clear D. The V end lost 3 bases, the J end lost 3 bases, and 13 bases lay between the germline ends. Germline CDR1 and CDR2: SEHNR and FQNEAQ (reference sequence). This CDR3 comprises 15 residues. The CDR3, as DNA: TGTGCCAGCAGCTTCTGGGAAATAGCAACAGATACGCAGTATTTT. Its translation is CASSFWEIATDTQYF. Together with reference TRBV7-9 and TRBJ2-3, the CDR3 gives the full variable domain: DTGVSQNPRHKITKRGQNVTFRCDPISEHNRLYWYRQTLGQGPEFLTYFQNEAQLEKSRLLSDRFSAERPKGSFSTLEIQRTEQGDSAMYLCASSFWEIATDTQYFGPGTRLTVL.

The chain is built from TRBV19 and TRBJ1-2, with D possibly matching TRBD1 (5 bases). Trimming shortened V by 6 bases and J by 4 bases, and 12 bases separated the two germline ends. This CDR3 has 13 residues. Germline V gives CDR1 LNHDA, CDR2 SQIVND (reference sequence). The CDR3 bases are TGTGCCAGTAGAAAGACAGTCAGCTATGGCTACACCTTC. This translates into CASRKTVSYGYTF.

This sequence joins TRBV5-4 and TRBJ2-7; D possibly corresponds to TRBD1 (5 bases). Trimming cost V 3 bases and J 5 bases, with 21 bases left between them. The germline gives CDR1 SGHNT, CDR2 YYREEE (reference sequence). The CDR3 has 16 amino acids. This chain's CDR3 is CASSYRAVAGLHEQYF. The CDR3 region has the DNA TGTGCCAGCAGCTACCGGGCCGTGGCAGGGTTGCACGAGCAGTACTTC.

This clone occurred once. V gene TRBV28 combines with J gene TRBJ2-7, with 11 bases that match TRBD1. From germline, CDR1 is MDHEN and CDR2 SYDVKM. Unmatched junction bases numbered 7, after V lost 6 bases and J lost 3 bases. The CDR3 totals 15 residues. CDR3 residues: CASRGDRGNLYEQYF. CDR3 sequence (DNA): TGTGCCAGCAGGGGGGACAGGGGGAACCTCTACGAGCAGTACTTC. Complete variable domain (other parts from reference TRBV28 and TRBJ2-7): DVKVTQSSRYLVKRTGEKVFLECVQDMDHENMFWYRQDPGLGLRLIYFSYDVKMKEKGDIPEGYSVSREKKERFSLILESASTNQTSMYLCASRGDRGNLYEQYFGPGTRLTVT.

The chain uses TRBV28 and TRBJ2-5; no clear D. Germline V gene sequence: CDR1 MDHEN, CDR2 SYDVKM. The CDR3 covers 11 residues. Trimming took 3 bases from V and 5 from J, leaving 4 bases between them. As DNA, the CDR3 is TGTGCCAGCAGTTTTTTTGAGACCCAGTACTTC. Amino acid sequence: CASSFFETQYF. The full variable domain, rest sourced from reference TRBV28 and TRBJ2-5, is DVKVTQSSRYLVKRTGEKVFLECVQDMDHENMFWYRQDPGLGLRLIYFSYDVKMKEKGDIPEGYSVSREKKERFSLILESASTNQTSMYLCASSFFETQYFGPGTRLLVL.

The count of this clone is one. The CDR3 reads CASAFGWREKLFF. As DNA, the CDR3 is TGTGCCAGTGCTTTTGGATGGAGGGAAAAACTGTTTTTT. This chain connects TRBV19 to TRBJ1-4; no firm D call. This CDR3 has 13 amino acids. Germline V CDR1 and CDR2: LNHDA, SQIVND (reference sequence). The V end lost 8 bases, the J end lost 8 bases, and 15 bases lay between the germline ends.

CDR3 residues: CASSRPGQGPAVEVTEAFF. Here the CDR3 DNA reads TGTGCCAGCAGCCGCCCAGGACAGGGCCCCGCCGTCGAGGTCACTGAAGCTTTCTTT. V usage is TRBV21-1 and J usage is TRBJ1-1; the tabulated D call, TRBD1, remains unverified against the DNA. TRBV21-1 is described as a pseudogene. The CDR3 length is 19 residues.

V is TRBV7-3 and J is TRBJ2-1, with 7 bases fitting TRBD1. The germline V gene encodes CDR1 SGHTA and CDR2 FQGTGA. Unmatched junction bases numbered 12, after V lost 5 bases and J lost 14 bases. The CDR3 contains 13 residues. CDR3 bases: TGTGCCAGCAGCCTAGATCCAACAGGGGTAAAGTTCTTC. Translation gives CASSLDPTGVKFF.

This chain links TRBV28 with TRBJ1-5, with unresolved D. Germline V gene sequence: CDR1 MDHEN, CDR2 SYDVKM. The CDR3 is made up of 16 amino acids. Trimming took 10 bases from V and 0 from J, leaving 19 bases between them. CDR3 residues: CATSRRRPYSNQPQHF. DNA of the CDR3: TGTGCCACCTCGCGGAGGAGGCCCTATAGCAATCAGCCCCAGCATTTT.